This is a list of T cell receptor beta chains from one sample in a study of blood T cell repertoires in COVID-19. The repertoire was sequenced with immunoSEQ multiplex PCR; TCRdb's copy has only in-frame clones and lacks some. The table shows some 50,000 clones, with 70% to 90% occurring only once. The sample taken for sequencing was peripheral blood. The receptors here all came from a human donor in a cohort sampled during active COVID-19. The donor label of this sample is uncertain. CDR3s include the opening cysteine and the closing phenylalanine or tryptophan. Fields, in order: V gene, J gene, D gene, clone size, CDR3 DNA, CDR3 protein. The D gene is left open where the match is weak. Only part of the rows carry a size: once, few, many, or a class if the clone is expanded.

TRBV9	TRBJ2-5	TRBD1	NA	TGTGCCAGCAGCGTACTGGACAGGGGAGAGGAGACCCAGTACTTC	CASSVLDRGEETQYF
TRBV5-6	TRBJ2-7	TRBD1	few	TGTGCCAGCAGCTCGACAGGGACCCACGAGCAGTACTTC	CASSSTGTHEQYF
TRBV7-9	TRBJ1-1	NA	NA	TGTGCCAGCAGCTTAAGCAGGGACACTGAAGCTTTCTTT	CASSLSRDTEAFF
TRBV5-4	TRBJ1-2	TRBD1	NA	TGTGCCAGCAGCTTCCCGGGACAGAACTATGGCTACACCTTC	CASSFPGQNYGYTF
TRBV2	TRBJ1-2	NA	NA	TGTGCCAGCAGTACCACGGGTGCAGGCTACACCTTC	CASSTTGAGYTF
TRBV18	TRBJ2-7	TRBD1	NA	TGTGCCAGCTCATCTCCGGACAGGGCCTACGAGCAGTACTTC	CASSSPDRAYEQYF
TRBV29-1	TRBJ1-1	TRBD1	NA	TGCAGCGGTGAAACAGGGGCCACTGAAGCTTTCTTT	CSGETGATEAFF
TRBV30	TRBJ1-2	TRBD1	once	TGTGCCTGGAGTGTAGGGTGGGGACAGGTTGTTACCTTC	CAWSVGWGQVVTF
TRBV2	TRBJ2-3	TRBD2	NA	TGTGCCAGCAGTGCCAAGTCTGATGGCGGGGGTTATTCAGATACGCAGTATTTT	CASSAKSDGGGYSDTQYF
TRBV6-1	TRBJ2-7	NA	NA	TGTGCCAGCAGTGAAGAAGTAGTGGGCCCCCTAATGCGGCAGTACTTC	CASSEEVVGPLMRQYF
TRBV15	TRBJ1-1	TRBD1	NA	TGTGCCACCAGCAGACAGGGGGAGAGGAACACTGAAGCTTTCTTT	CATSRQGERNTEAFF
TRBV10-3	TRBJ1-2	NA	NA	TGTGCCATCAGGGAACAGGGAAACTATGGCTACACCTTC	CAIREQGNYGYTF
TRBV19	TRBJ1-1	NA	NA	TGTGCCAGTAGTATGGCCTCCGGGTACACTGAAGCTTTCTTT	CASSMASGYTEAFF
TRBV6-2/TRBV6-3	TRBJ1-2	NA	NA	TGTGCCAGCAGTCCCCTCGCCAGGACAGAGACTTATGGCTACACCTTC	CASSPLARTETYGYTF
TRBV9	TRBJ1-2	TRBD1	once	TGTGCCAGCAGCGCCCTCCCGGGACAGGGGAACTATGGCTACACCTTC	CASSALPGQGNYGYTF
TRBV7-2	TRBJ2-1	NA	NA	TGTGCCAGCAGCCCAGCAGGATCTGGTAATGAGCAGTTCTTC	CASSPAGSGNEQFF
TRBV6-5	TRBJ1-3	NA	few	TGTGCCAGCGATGGCGGACAGCGTGGAGGAAACACCATATATTTT	CASDGGQRGGNTIYF
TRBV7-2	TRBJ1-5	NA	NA	TGTGCCAGCAGCTTCAGTGGGGCCCGAAATAGCAATCAGCCCCAGCATTTT	CASSFSGARNSNQPQHF
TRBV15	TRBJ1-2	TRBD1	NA	TGTGCCACCAGCAGCATTAGGGGGCTGATGGGCTATGGCTACACCTTC	CATSSIRGLMGYGYTF
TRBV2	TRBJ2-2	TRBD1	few	TGTGCCAGCAGTGGGACAGGGGGCACTACCGGGGAGCTGTTTTTT	CASSGTGGTTGELFF
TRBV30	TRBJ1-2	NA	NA	TGTGCCTGGAGTCTTGTAGGGGGGGCGGAAGGCTACACCTTC	CAWSLVGGAEGYTF
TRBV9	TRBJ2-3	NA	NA	TGTGCCAGCAGCGTAGCAGGCCTCACAGATACGCAGTATTTT	CASSVAGLTDTQYF
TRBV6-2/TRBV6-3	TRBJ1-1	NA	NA	TGTGCCAGCAGCACCTCAGGGGCAGAGACTGAAGCTTTCTTT	CASSTSGAETEAFF
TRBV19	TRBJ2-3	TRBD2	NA	TGTGCCAGTAGTCGCGGGGGGCCCACAGATACGCAGTATTTT	CASSRGGPTDTQYF
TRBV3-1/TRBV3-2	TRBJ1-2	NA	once	TGTGCCAGCAGCCAAGACGGGTTTAACTATGGCTACACCTTC	CASSQDGFNYGYTF
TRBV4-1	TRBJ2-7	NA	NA	TGCGCCAGCAGCCCTCGTGGGGCAGGGACTCCCGAGCAGTACTTC	CASSPRGAGTPEQYF
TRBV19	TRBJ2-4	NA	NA	TGTGCCAGTATTGCGACAGACTTAGCCAAAAACATTCAGTACTTC	CASIATDLAKNIQYF
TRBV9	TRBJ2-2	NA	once	TGTGCCAGCAGCGTAGCAGGGTTGAACACCGGGGAGCTGTTTTTT	CASSVAGLNTGELFF
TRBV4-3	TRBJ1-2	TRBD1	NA	TGCGCCAGCAGCCAAGATTGGGGGACAGGGCGGGTAGGCTACACCTTC	CASSQDWGTGRVGYTF
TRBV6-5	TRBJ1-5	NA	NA	TGTGCCAGCAGTGACTCTTTCAGGGGAAATCAGCCCCAGCATTTT	CASSDSFRGNQPQHF
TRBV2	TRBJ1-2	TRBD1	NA	TGTGCCAGCCGGGGACAGACCTATGGCTACACCTTC	CASRGQTYGYTF
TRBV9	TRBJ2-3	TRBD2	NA	TGTGCCAGCAGCGCCGGGACTAGCGGGGTGAATACGCAGTATTTT	CASSAGTSGVNTQYF
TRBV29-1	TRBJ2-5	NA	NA	TGCAGCGTTCAGTTTGTACTTGGGAGTCCGTACTTC	CSVQFVLGSPYF
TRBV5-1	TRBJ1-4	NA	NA	TGCGCCAGCAGCTTCTCACAGCCAACTAATGAAAAACTGTTTTTT	CASSFSQPTNEKLFF
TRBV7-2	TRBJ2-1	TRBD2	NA	TGTGCCAGCAGCGCCAGACTAGCGGGGGGGCAAAATGAGCAGTTCTTC	CASSARLAGGQNEQFF
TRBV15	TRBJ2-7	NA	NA	TGTGCCACCAGCAGAGGGAGCGGGCGATCTAGGGAGCAGTACTTC	CATSRGSGRSREQYF
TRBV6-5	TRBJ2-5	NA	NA	TGTGCCAGCCACCCAGGGGTCGGGGAGACCCAGTACTTC	CASHPGVGETQYF
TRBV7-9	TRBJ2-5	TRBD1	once	TGTGCCAGCAGCTTGGGACAGCAGACCCAGTACTTC	CASSLGQQTQYF
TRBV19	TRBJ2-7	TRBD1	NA	TGTGCCAGTAGTATTAACAGGGGATACGAGCAGTACTTC	CASSINRGYEQYF
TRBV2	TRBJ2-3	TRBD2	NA	TGTGCCAGCACGATAGCGGGGCAAAGCACAGATACGCAGTATTTT	CASTIAGQSTDTQYF
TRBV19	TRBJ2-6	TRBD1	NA	TGTGCCAGTAGTCCCGTGGACAGGGTTTCTGGGGCCAACGTCCTGACTTTC	CASSPVDRVSGANVLTF
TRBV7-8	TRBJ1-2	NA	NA	TGTGCCAGCAGCTTACAAGGCCGCAATAGGGGTTCCTACACCTTC	CASSLQGRNRGSYTF
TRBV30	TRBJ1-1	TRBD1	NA	TGTGCCTGGAGGGACAGGGCGGGGACTGAAGCTTTCTTT	CAWRDRAGTEAFF
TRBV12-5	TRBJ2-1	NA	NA	TGTGCTAGTGGTTACCCGAGAGGGGAGCAGTTCTTC	CASGYPRGEQFF
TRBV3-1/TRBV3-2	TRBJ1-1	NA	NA	TGTGCCAGCAGCCACGAGATCAACACTGAAGCTTTCTTT	CASSHEINTEAFF
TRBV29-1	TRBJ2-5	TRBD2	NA	TGCAGCGTTGAATACCCAGCGGGGGTGCAAGAGACCCAGTACTTC	CSVEYPAGVQETQYF
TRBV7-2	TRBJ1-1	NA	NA	TGTGCCAGCAGCCTTTACGGGGGAGCTTTCTTT	CASSLYGGAFF